Presented here are 26 T cell receptor beta chains from one specimen sequenced in a study of T cell responses to AZD1222 COVID-19 vaccine. Profiling relied on immunoSEQ multiplex PCR, and the TCRdb table lists in-frame clones only, not all of them. The table includes 110,000 or so clones, around 90% detected once. This material consisted of peripheral blood, taken on day 0 of AZD1222 vaccination. All receptors derive from an adult in good health.

The chain carries TRBV4-2 and TRBJ1-1; 7 bases fit TRBD1. V was clipped by 2 bases and J by 2 bases; unmatched bases: 8. Germline assignment: CDR1 LGHNA and CDR2 YNFKEQ. The CDR3 contains 16 residues. This chain's CDR3 is CASSQSPGQRNTEAFF. DNA of the CDR3: TGTGCCAGCAGCCAATCCCCGGGACAGAGAAACACTGAAGCTTTCTTT.

This clone was seen a few times. V gene TRBV28 combines with J gene TRBJ1-1; TRBD1 matches 8 bases. Losses at the gene ends were 3 bases for V and 6 bases for J; bases not matched to a gene: 15. Per the germline V gene, CDR1 is MDHEN and CDR2 is SYDVKM. The CDR3 has 17 amino acids. CDR3 loop: CASSFIQGAVFKAEAFF. In nucleotides, the CDR3 is TGTGCCAGCAGTTTTATCCAGGGGGCGGTGTTCAAGGCTGAAGCTTTCTTT.

The sample holds a few counts of this clone. V usage is TRBV4-1 and J usage is TRBJ1-6; D may be TRBD1 (5 bases). Germline V gene data show CDR1 as MGHRA and CDR2 as YSYEKL. The CDR3 length is 17 residues. Trimming removed 3 bases from V and 4 bases from J, with 16 bases in between. The CDR3 here is CASSHVRDSVYNSPLHF. The CDR3 coding sequence is TGCGCCAGCAGCCATGTCCGAGACAGCGTATATAATTCACCCCTCCACTTT.

The gene calls are TRBV20-1 and TRBJ1-2; D is possibly TRBD1 (6 bases). The CDR3 runs 11 residues. Germline V lookup: CDR1 DFQATT, CDR2 SNEGSKA (reference sequence). This chain's CDR3 is CNAVGAGGYTF. The CDR3 DNA is TGCAACGCAGTGGGGGCGGGAGGCTACACCTTC.

The V and J genes are TRBV7-9 and TRBJ2-3, with D unresolved. The CDR3 is 15 residues long. Germline V lookup: CDR1 SEHNR, CDR2 FQNEAQ (reference sequence). V was cut by 7 bases and J by 0 bases, with 14 bases left in between. The CDR3 region has the DNA TGTGCCAGCACCCCCCCACTAATTAGCACAGATACGCAGTATTTT. Residues: CASTPPLISTDTQYF.

The chain combines TRBV7-8 with TRBJ1-2; weak D call: TRBD1 (5 bases). Between the trimmed V and J ends, which lost 4 bases and 5 bases, there was a span of 20 bases. Germline V gives CDR1 SGHVS, CDR2 FQNEAQ. The CDR3 is 16 residues long. CDR3 in amino acids: CASSSPSGDAFYGYTF. In DNA form, the CDR3 reads TGTGCCAGCAGCTCCCCCAGCGGGGACGCCTTTTATGGCTACACCTTC.

The V and J genes are TRBV7-9 and TRBJ1-3; D may be TRBD1 (6 bases). CDR3 size: 17 residues. Germline V CDR1 and CDR2: SEHNR, FQNEAQ (reference sequence). Trimming took 8 bases from V and 0 from J, leaving 20 bases between them. The DNA of the CDR3 is TGTGCCAGCCGGGGGCATCGACAGCTCCTCTCTGGAAACACCATATATTTT. Protein product: CASRGHRQLLSGNTIYF.

This sequence joins TRBV19 and TRBJ1-1; 7 nucleotides match TRBD1. The CDR3 length is 12 residues. With V trimmed by 4 bases and J by 10 bases, 6 bases remained unmatched. In germline, CDR1 is LNHDA, CDR2 SQIVND (reference sequence). DNA for the CDR3: TGTGCCAGTAGTACTTCTACAGGGGCAGCTTTCTTT. Translated: CASSTSTGAAFF.

The chain combines TRBV5-1 with TRBJ2-1, with D possibly TRBD1 on 5 matching bases. V lost 4 bases, J lost 9 bases, and 14 bases lay in between. CDR3 length: 13 residues. Germline CDR1 SGHRS, CDR2 YFSETQ. The CDR3 here is CASSTRVLGEQFF. CDR3 sequence (DNA): TGCGCCAGCAGCACCAGGGTTCTTGGTGAGCAGTTCTTC. The whole variable domain, filled in from reference TRBV5-1 and TRBJ2-1, reads KAGVTQTPRYLIKTRGQQVTLSCSPISGHRSVSWYQQTPGQGLQFLFEYFSETQRNKGNFPGRFSGRQFSNSRSEMNVSTLELGDSALYLCASSTRVLGEQFFGPGTRLTVL.

The chain recombines TRBV3-1 (or the pseudogene TRBV3-2) with TRBJ2-7; D perhaps matches TRBD1 (5 bases). Deletions cut 5 bases from V and 2 bases from J, with 16 bases between. From germline, CDR1 is LGHDT and CDR2 YNNKEL (reference sequence). CDR3 size: 15 residues. CDR3 sequence reads: CASSKGPQVTYEQYF. The CDR3 region has the DNA TGTGCCAGCAGCAAGGGGCCCCAAGTCACCTACGAGCAGTACTTC.

The chain combines TRBV12-3 or TRBV12-4 with TRBJ1-4; no definite D call. The germline V and J ends were trimmed by 1 base and 8 bases, with 5 bases remaining between them. The CDR3 loop spans 12 amino acids. The CDR3 nucleotides read TGTGCCAGCAGTTTAGACAGAGAAAAACTGTTTTTT. Translated: CASSLDREKLFF.

V and J are TRBV6-5 and TRBJ2-7; no clear D. The germline V and J ends were trimmed by 4 bases and 7 bases, with 11 bases remaining between them. The V gene's germline CDR1 is MNHEY and CDR2 SVGAGI. This CDR3 has 12 residues. CDR3 bases: TGTGCCAGCAGTTTCGAGATGGGGGAGCAGTACTTC. Translation gives CASSFEMGEQYF.

In regard to this clone: Relative to the germline gene, one junction end is altered; a read error may explain this. The chain couples TRBV28 to TRBJ2-7; no reliable D call. The CDR3 contains 13 residues. Germline CDR1 is MDHEN and CDR2 is SYDVKM. The CDR3 spells CASCFGLPYEQYF. The CDR3 DNA reads TGTGCCAGCTGTTTTGGGTTGCCCTACGAGCAGTACTTC.

This chain uses TRBV5-1 with TRBJ1-3; TRBD1 aligns across 7 bases. The CDR3 runs 14 residues. CDR1 is SGHRS and CDR2 is YFSETQ in the germline V gene. The junction had 5 bases not matched to a gene; V was cut back by 0 bases and J by 8 bases. The chain's CDR3 is CASSLEGARDTIYF. The DNA for the CDR3 is TGCGCCAGCAGCTTGGAGGGGGCAAGGGACACCATATATTTT.

The chain combines TRBV7-8 with TRBJ2-5, with D possibly TRBD1 on 6 matching bases. V was pared by 1 base and J by 2 bases, with 14 bases between. The CDR3 is 16 residues long. Germline V gene sequence: CDR1 SGHVS, CDR2 FQNEAQ. CDR3 sequence reads: CASSLVRGTTQETQYF. The DNA for the CDR3 is TGTGCCAGCAGCTTAGTTCGAGGGACAACTCAAGAGACCCAGTACTTC.

The chain uses TRBV19 and TRBJ1-5; D ambiguous. In germline, CDR1 is LNHDA, CDR2 SQIVND (reference sequence). This CDR3 has 14 residues. The V and J ends lost 3 bases and 2 bases respectively, with 8 bases between them. The CDR3 bases are TGTGCCAGTAGTATGCTGACTGGCAATCAGCCCCAGCATTTT. Amino acid sequence: CASSMLTGNQPQHF.

This chain connects TRBV6-6 to TRBJ1-1; no definite D call. CDR3 length: 12 amino acids. CDR1 MNHNY and CDR2 SVGAGI come from the germline V gene (reference sequence). V lost 7 bases to trimming and J lost 4 bases, with 10 bases between them. CDR3 loop: CASILSGTEAFF. CDR3 sequence (DNA): TGTGCCAGCATCCTATCGGGCACTGAAGCTTTCTTT.

This chain links TRBV10-2 with TRBJ2-2; D might be TRBD2 (5 bases). Trimming pared 7 bases from V and 5 bases from J, leaving 14 bases between. CDR3 length equals 14 residues. Germline V gene sequence: CDR1 WSHSY, CDR2 SAAADI. CDR3 bases: TGCGCCAGCAACGGTTCTCCGGGGACCGGGGAGCTGTTTTTT. It translates to CASNGSPGTGELFF.

V usage is TRBV11-2 and J usage is TRBJ2-2; 7 bases align to TRBD2. V shed 5 bases, J shed 8 bases, and the junction held 8 bases outside the gene matches. The CDR3 is 14 amino acids. CDR1 and CDR2 from the germline V gene are SGHAT and FQNNGV. The CDR3: CASSPTGTTGELFF. The DNA for the CDR3 is TGTGCCAGCAGCCCAACCGGGACTACGGGGGAGCTGTTTTTT.

This chain connects TRBV6-5 to TRBJ1-2; TRBD1 agrees at 7 bases. CDR3 length equals 14 residues. V shed 6 bases, J shed 3 bases, and the junction held 7 bases outside the gene matches. Per germline, CDR1 MNHEY and CDR2 SVGAGI. The CDR3 region is CASRGRGLDYGYTF. The CDR3 region has the DNA TGTGCCAGCAGAGGAAGGGGGCTAGACTATGGCTACACCTTC.

The rearrangement uses TRBV5-6 and TRBJ1-1, with D possibly being TRBD1 (5 bases). This CDR3 is built from 13 residues. Trimming stripped 0 bases from V and 7 bases from J, with 10 bases between. In germline, CDR1 is SGHDT, CDR2 YYEEEE. CDR3 region: CASSLGGGFEAFF. CDR3 nucleotides: TGTGCCAGCAGCTTGGGTGGGGGATTTGAAGCTTTCTTT. The whole variable domain, remainder taken from reference TRBV5-6 and TRBJ1-1, is DAGVTQSPTHLIKTRGQQVTLRCSPKSGHDTVSWYQQALGQGPQFIFQYYEEEERQRGNFPDRFSGHQFPNYSSELNVNALLLGDSALYLCASSLGGGFEAFFGQGTRLTVV.

The CDR3 nucleotides read TGCGCCAGCAGTGAGTCGGGGGGCAATGGCTACACCTTC. Translated, it gives CASSESGGNGYTF. The chain employs TRBV10-1 and TRBJ1-2, with D possibly TRBD1 on 6 matching bases. The germline V gene has CDR1 WNHNN and CDR2 SYGVQD (reference sequence). The V end lost 0 bases, the J end lost 6 bases, and 8 bases lay between the germline ends. This CDR3 spans 13 amino acids.

This chain connects TRBV30 to TRBJ1-4, with a weak D call TRBD1 (5 bases). The V and J ends lost 5 bases and 4 bases respectively, with 14 bases between them. The CDR3 is made up of 14 amino acids. Germline assignment: CDR1 GTSNPN and CDR2 SVGIG (reference sequence). The CDR3 coding sequence is TGTGCCTGGGGGACCGCAACAATTAATGAAAAACTGTTTTTT. This encodes CAWGTATINEKLFF.

The chain is built from TRBV3-1 (or the pseudogene TRBV3-2) and TRBJ2-7; D remains unclear. Per germline, CDR1 LGHDT and CDR2 YNNKEL (reference sequence). The CDR3 consists of 12 residues. Trimming cost V 4 bases and J 11 bases, with 15 bases left between them. The DNA of the CDR3 is TGTGCCAGCAGCCCCAGAATAAGTGAGAAGTACTTC. As protein: CASSPRISEKYF.

The V gene is TRBV30, the J gene TRBJ1-6; no clear D. CDR3 length: 13 residues. V lost 2 bases to trimming and J lost 0 bases, with 2 bases between them. CDR1 GTSNPN and CDR2 SVGIG come from the germline V gene (reference sequence). The CDR3 region is CAWSSSYNSPLHF. The CDR3, as DNA: TGTGCCTGGAGTAGCTCCTATAATTCACCCCTCCACTTT.

The gene calls are TRBV3-1 (or the pseudogene TRBV3-2) and TRBJ1-1; a possible D gene is TRBD1 (6 bases). The germline CDR1 and CDR2 sequences are LGHDT and YNNKEL (reference sequence). The CDR3 totals 14 residues. The V end lost 4 bases, the J end lost 3 bases, and 12 bases lay between the germline ends. For the CDR3, the DNA is TGTGCCAGCAGCCTCGGGGGGCAGCACACTGAAGCTTTCTTT. Translated: CASSLGGQHTEAFF.